These 3 T cell receptor beta chains share one sample of origin, sequenced in a study of CD8+ T cells in alopecia areata (dated by TCRdb to between 2017 and 2018). Libraries were made using the immunoSEQ multiplex PCR assay. RNA was extracted from all samples and reverse transcribed into cDNA as template for TCR sequencing. What TCRdb holds here is the immuneACCESS table cut down to in-frame rearrangements. Part of the clones is not present; checked against another copy, under half of the missing clones reflect an unresolved V gene, and the others are unexplained. Across this sample there are 150,000 to 250,000 clones, with roughly three fifths seen only once. About 3.5% of the sample is in the top ten clones. Read against the paper, the sample's time point label means: more than 3 weeks on oral tofacitinib. The treatment or condition label here, explained by the study, means: oral pan-JAK inhibitor, 5-10 mg twice daily.

The starting material was CD4+ T cells sorted from blood, obtained at week 4, from a patient treated with tofacitinib. The receptors derive from a human donor with alopecia areata.

DNA for the CDR3: TGCGCCAGCAGCCATCGGGCCGGCGGGGGCTACACCGGGGAGCTGTTTTTT. Amino acids: CASSHRAGGGYTGELFF. The chain uses TRBV4-3 and TRBJ2-2; a weak D match, TRBD2 (7 bases). The ends were cut back, 3 bases at V and 3 bases at J, with 17 bases in the middle. Germline CDR1 reads LGHNA; CDR2 reads YSLEER. This CDR3 spans 17 amino acids.

This clone was counted only a few times. V gene TRBV4-2 combines with J gene TRBJ1-2, with D unresolved. V was shortened by 5 bases and J by 7 bases, with 8 bases between the two germline ends. Germline V gene data show CDR1 as LGHNA and CDR2 as YNFKEQ. The CDR3 loop spans 11 amino acids. The CDR3 protein is CASSFRSGYTF. CDR3 coding DNA: TGTGCCAGCAGCTTCCGGAGTGGCTACACCTTC.

The chain is built from TRBV30 and TRBJ2-3, with 7 bases identical to TRBD1. The germline V gene encodes CDR1 GTSNPN and CDR2 SVGIG (reference sequence). V trimming: 3 bases; J trimming: 3 bases; junction bases outside the gene matches: 3. The CDR3 loop spans 13 amino acids. This chain's CDR3 is CAWRATGTDTQYF. CDR3 coding DNA: TGTGCCTGGAGGGCGACAGGGACAGATACGCAGTATTTT.